This T cell receptor (beta chain) comes out of a study of blood T cells in healthy people across ages. The extraction recovered at least 5.5 micrograms of total RNA per sample. A second PCR of roughly 7 to 11 cycles used a sample-barcoded 5' primer and a J-beta primer mix. TCRdb reanalysed the 5' RACE reads using MiXCR and keeps one entry per CDR3 protein. The sample includes over 950,000 distinct CDR3 sequences, roughly 47% of them seen just once. The V gene's germline CDR1 is MNHNS and CDR2 SASEGT. Trimming removed 0 bases from V and 4 bases from J, with 9 bases in between. The CDR3 covers 14 residues.

The chain couples TRBV6-1 to TRBJ1-2, with D hard to call. This TCR was sampled from a woman aged 55-70 years in good health. The source material was blood. The CDR3 is CASSEAGVGYGYTF. As DNA, the CDR3 is TGTGCCAGCAGTGAAGCCGGGGTTGGCTATGGCTACACCTTC.